The clone carrying this T cell receptor beta chain appeared a single time. The antigen is not known. The record originates from a study of identifying expanded T cells in peripheral blood. Findings of the study overall: Clone count variance between roughly 2-week samples rose with total template count. About 1.2 clones differed between technical replicates, versus approximately 16 and 19 over time.

Method: immunoSEQ multiplex PCR; TCRdb's copy keeps in-frame clones and lacks some. The sample contains 75,000 to 90,000 clones, around four fifths of which appear only once. The TCR originated in a person aged 18 to 75 in good health. Source material: blood.

CDR3 in amino acids: CASRRETGELFF. The CDR3 nucleotides are TGTGCCAGCAGGCGGGAGACCGGGGAGCTGTTTTTT. The chain has TRBV28 and TRBJ2-2; 7 bases align to TRBD2. Losses at the gene ends were 6 bases for V and 5 bases for J; bases not matched to a gene: 0. Germline V gene data show CDR1 as MDHEN and CDR2 as SYDVKM. The CDR3 consists of 12 residues.